This TCR beta chain was obtained from a study of T cell responses to AZD1222 COVID-19 vaccine (TCRdb year 2021). Looking at the study overall: AZD1222 recipients whose second dose came at about 4 weeks and those whose second dose came at about 12 weeks were combined into one group, since spike-specific TCR depth and breadth did not differ between the two schedules. TCR sequencing was performed for 233 trial participants, of whom roughly 200 were given two doses of AZD1222 and approximately 26 were given two doses of MenACWY control vaccine. Trial participants were enrolled by age into subgroups of 18-55, 56-69 and 70-plus years, and roughly 150, 30 and 60 TCR-sequenced participants, respectively, were included in these subgroups. Results the study describes overall, beyond this receptor: After two AZD1222 doses, both the breadth and the depth of spike-specific TCRs were significantly higher than at day 0 and than in MenACWY recipients. Reportedly, almost half of the unique spike-specific TCRs recognized epitopes lying outside the regions that are mutated in the B.1.351 and B.1.1.7 variants. Because no samples from the day 14 peak response were available, repertoires could be characterized only after the peak T cell response. Most participants were white British and females outnumbered males, and the authors suggested that clonal diversity may have been underestimated. Conclusions about previously exposed vaccinees were limited because only six AZD1222 recipients were SARS-CoV-2 seropositive at baseline. CD4 TCRs associated with the vaccine covered the entire spike protein, and the dominant responses were in regions 160-218 and 743-854. In the small 56-69-year group, the increase in depth fell short of significance, most likely because of low power.

On this clone: The antigen it binds to is not known. Within one base of it there is no much larger clone, and no base qualities were kept.

The CDR3 regions of human TCRbeta chains were analyzed by immunosequencing. The study's own analysis went as follows. TCRs in the repertoires were matched against a reference library of SARS-CoV-2-specific TCRs that had been generated with the MIRA antigen-specificity platform. Breadth was defined as the fraction of unique TCRs that were SARS-CoV-2-associated. Depth was defined as the fraction of total T cells that were SARS-CoV-2-associated. Using the MIRA data, each spike-specific TCR was mapped to the spike region that the TCR reacts to and placed in a CD4 or CD8 class. Log10-transformed breadth and depth values were compared by one-way ANOVA with Sidak's multiple comparisons tests. The immuneACCESS repertoire file appears here via TCRdb, limited to in-frame rearrangements. These files lack a portion of the clones; in checked studies, under half of the deficit traces to unresolved V genes, and the cause of the others is not known. V, J and clone size are taken as reported in that table, and D and trimming were inferred from the DNA itself. This sample gives 75,000 to 95,000 clones in total; roughly 84% of them show up just once. The biggest ten clones account for about 13% of the sample.

The time point label, as the study defines it: baseline before first vaccination. Samples from vaccinated people were obtained from the UK trials COV001 and COV002, which included a single-blind randomized controlled phase 2/3 trial of AZD1222 (ChAdOx1 nCoV-19) in healthy adults. For TCRbeta chain sequencing, PBMC samples from trial participants were taken at day 0 and at day 28 after the second dose. From its cysteine to its phenylalanine, the CDR3 spans 13 amino acids. CDR3 DNA is the only sequence kept; it has 39 bases, read in frame from the first base. Here V drops 8 bases and J drops 3 bases, and the junction holds 5 bases not matched to any gene. The germline V gene supplies CDR1 MNHEY and CDR2 SVGAGI.

This sequence was found in an adult in good health. Here the sequenced sample was peripheral blood, taken on day 0 of AZD1222 vaccination. The sequence is built from TRBV6-5 and TRBJ2-7, with 9 bases aligning to TRBD1. For the CDR3, the sequence is CASATGGDYEQYF. The DNA is TGTGCCAGCGCAACAGGGGGCGACTACGAGCAGTACTTC.